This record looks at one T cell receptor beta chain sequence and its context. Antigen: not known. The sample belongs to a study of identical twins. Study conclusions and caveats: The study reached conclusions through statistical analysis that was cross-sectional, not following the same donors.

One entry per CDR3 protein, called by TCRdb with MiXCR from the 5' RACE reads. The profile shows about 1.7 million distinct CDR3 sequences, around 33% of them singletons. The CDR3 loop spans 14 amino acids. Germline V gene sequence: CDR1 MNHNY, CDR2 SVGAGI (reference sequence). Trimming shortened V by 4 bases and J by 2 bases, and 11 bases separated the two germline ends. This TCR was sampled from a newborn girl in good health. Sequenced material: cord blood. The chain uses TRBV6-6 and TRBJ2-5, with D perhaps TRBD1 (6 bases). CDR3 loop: CASSFDRSQETQYF. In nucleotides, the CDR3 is TGTGCCAGCAGTTTCGACAGGTCTCAAGAGACCCAGTACTTC.